The present T cell receptor beta chain was sequenced within a study of cytomegalovirus exposure and HLA in healthy donors. The PCR used 60 Vbeta and 13 Jbeta primers. Measured with immunoSEQ multiplex PCR; TCRdb has only the in-frame clones, and not every one. The table shows around 37,000 clones, with over 70% occurring only once. The germline V and J ends were trimmed by 6 bases and 0 bases, with 9 bases remaining between them. Germline values: CDR1 MNHNS, CDR2 SASEGT. This CDR3 contains 13 residues. This clone has just one count. The chain combines TRBV6-1 with TRBJ2-7; possibly TRBD2 for D (5 bases). This TCR was sampled from a young man in good health and CMV-seronegative. The sequenced material came from PBMCs. In DNA, the CDR3 is TGTGCCAGCAGCCCGGGAAGCTCCTACGAGCAGTACTTC. Protein product: CASSPGSSYEQYF.